The 24 T cell receptor beta chains reported below all come from one sample, sequenced in a study of blood T cell repertoires in COVID-19 (dated by TCRdb to 2020 to 2022). Libraries were made using the immunoSEQ multiplex PCR assay. TCRdb took this table from immuneACCESS and kept in-frame rearrangements with V and J called. Such tables lack part of the clones; where checked against another copy, unresolved V genes explain under half of the gap, and the rest is unexplained. Recorded for this sample are 180,000 or so clones; roughly 88% of them occurred a single time. Roughly 15% of the sample rests with the top ten. Material: PBMCs or T cells enriched from blood (not recorded which). Every receptor here comes from a middle-aged man who had recovered from COVID-19.

This clone was detected only a few times. J is TRBJ2-7 and V is TRBV5-6; TRBD1 aligns across 12 bases. Germline V CDR1 and CDR2: SGHDT, YYEEEE. This CDR3 has 12 amino acids. Trimming cost V 3 bases and J 9 bases; bases outside gene matches: 1. The CDR3 nucleotides are TGTGCCAGCAGCTGGGGACAGGGGGCGCAGTACTTC. This codes for CASSWGQGAQYF.

The chain links TRBV27 to TRBJ1-2, with D hard to call. CDR3 length equals 13 residues. Trimming removed 5 bases from V and 4 bases from J, with 11 bases in between. The germline V gene encodes CDR1 MNHEY and CDR2 SMNVEV (reference sequence). The chain's CDR3 is CASSPAGSYGYTF. The CDR3 DNA is TGTGCCAGCAGTCCCGCGGGGTCCTATGGCTACACCTTC.

The V and J genes are TRBV5-4 and TRBJ2-2, with D tentatively TRBD1 (6 bases). The germline V gene encodes CDR1 SGHNT and CDR2 YYREEE (reference sequence). Trimming removed 5 bases at V and 4 bases at J, with 15 bases between. CDR3 size: 15 residues. CDR3: CASSINRAGTGELFF. The CDR3 DNA is TGTGCCAGCAGTATAAACAGGGCTGGCACCGGGGAGCTGTTTTTT.

The J gene is TRBJ2-7, the V gene TRBV5-6, with D tentatively TRBD2 (5 bases). With 1 base removed from V and 2 bases from J, the gap between germline ends came to 7 bases. The CDR3 spans 13 residues. Germline CDR1 and CDR2: SGHDT and YYEEEE. The CDR3 loop is CASSLRGTYEQYF. DNA for the CDR3: TGTGCCAGCAGCTTGCGGGGTACCTACGAGCAGTACTTC. The complete variable domain, with remaining parts taken from reference TRBV5-6 and TRBJ2-7, reads DAGVTQSPTHLIKTRGQQVTLRCSPKSGHDTVSWYQQALGQGPQFIFQYYEEEERQRGNFPDRFSGHQFPNYSSELNVNALLLGDSALYLCASSLRGTYEQYFGPGTRLTVT.

The gene calls are TRBV28 and TRBJ1-1, with 8 bases lining up with TRBD1. The V gene's germline CDR1 is MDHEN and CDR2 SYDVKM. There are 17 residues in the CDR3. With V trimmed by 5 bases and J by 2 bases, 13 bases remained unmatched. The CDR3 region is CASSTMPGTGFNTEAFF. CDR3 nucleotides: TGTGCCAGCAGTACCATGCCCGGGACAGGATTTAACACTGAAGCTTTCTTT.

This clone was found a few times. The V gene is TRBV7-9, the J gene TRBJ1-3, with D uncertain. V was shortened by 5 bases and J by 0 bases, with 14 bases between the two germline ends. There are 16 residues in the CDR3. Germline CDR1 SEHNR, CDR2 FQNEAQ (reference sequence). The chain's CDR3 is CASSPSGFASGNTIYF. The CDR3 nucleotides read TGTGCCAGCAGCCCCTCGGGGTTCGCCTCTGGAAACACCATATATTTT. Based on the CDR3 plus reference TRBV7-9 and TRBJ1-3, the full variable domain is DTGVSQNPRHKITKRGQNVTFRCDPISEHNRLYWYRQTLGQGPEFLTYFQNEAQLEKSRLLSDRFSAERPKGSFSTLEIQRTEQGDSAMYLCASSPSGFASGNTIYFGEGSWLTVV.

The chain has TRBV28 and TRBJ2-1; 7 bases are shared with TRBD1. The CDR3 totals 14 residues. In germline, CDR1 is MDHEN, CDR2 SYDVKM. J lost 6 bases, V lost 6 bases, and 8 bases had no gene match. CDR3 residues: CASSEQGSRNEQFF. The CDR3 bases are TGTGCCAGCAGCGAACAGGGGTCACGCAATGAGCAGTTCTTC. The variable domain in full, with the rest retrieved from reference TRBV28 and TRBJ2-1, is DVKVTQSSRYLVKRTGEKVFLECVQDMDHENMFWYRQDPGLGLRLIYFSYDVKMKEKGDIPEGYSVSREKKERFSLILESASTNQTSMYLCASSEQGSRNEQFFGPGTRLTVL.

This chain connects TRBV24-1 to TRBJ1-5; D might be TRBD1 (6 bases). V was clipped by 8 bases and J by 0 bases, with 16 bases between them. Germline CDR1 reads KGHDR; CDR2 reads SFDVKD. This CDR3 has 16 amino acids. DNA for the CDR3: TGTGCCACCATGGACAGTAAGGGTATTAGCAATCAGCCCCAGCATTTT. As protein: CATMDSKGISNQPQHF.

J is TRBJ2-3 and V is TRBV18, with 14 nucleotides matching TRBD2. CDR1 and CDR2 from the germline V gene are KGHSH and LQKENI. This CDR3 has 16 residues. Losses at the gene ends were 5 bases for V and 1 base for J; bases not matched to a gene: 2. CDR3 in DNA: TGTGCCAGCTCAACGGGACTAGCGGGGGGCACAGATACGCAGTATTTT. Translated: CASSTGLAGGTDTQYF. The complete variable domain, with remaining parts taken from reference TRBV18 and TRBJ2-3, reads NAGVMQNPRHLVRRRGQEARLRCSPMKGHSHVYWYRQLPEEGLKFMVYLQKENIIDESGMPKERFSAEFPKEGPSILRIQQVVRGDSAAYFCASSTGLAGGTDTQYFGPGTRLTVL.

The chain carries TRBV3-1 (or the pseudogene TRBV3-2) and TRBJ2-2; TRBD2 aligns across 8 bases. The CDR3 consists of 16 residues. V shed 2 bases, J shed 2 bases, and the junction held 4 bases outside the gene matches. The germline CDR1 and CDR2 sequences are LGHDT and YNNKEL (reference sequence). The CDR3 nucleotides read TGTGCCAGCAGCCAAAAAGCGGGGGCAAACACCGGGGAGCTGTTTTTT. Protein product: CASSQKAGANTGELFF.

The CDR3 loop reads CATRGTSGGTGELFF. The CDR3 nucleotides read TGTGCCACCCGAGGGACTAGCGGGGGCACCGGGGAGCTGTTTTTT. The chain links TRBV6-5 to TRBJ2-2; TRBD2 matches at 14 bases. The length of the CDR3 is 15 residues. The ends lost 10 bases at V and 4 bases at J; junction bases unmatched: 5. Germline loops: CDR1 MNHEY, CDR2 SVGAGI.

This clone was observed a single time. The rearrangement joins TRBV5-5 to TRBJ1-2; D ambiguous. Looked up from germline, CDR1 is SGHKS and CDR2 is YYEKEE (reference sequence). This CDR3 region has 14 residues. The V end lost 0 bases, the J end lost 4 bases, and 10 bases lay between the germline ends. The CDR3 loop is CASSLAAGIYGYTF. The CDR3 DNA follows: TGTGCCAGCAGCTTGGCCGCAGGTATCTATGGCTACACCTTC. Based on the CDR3 plus reference TRBV5-5 and TRBJ1-2, the full variable domain is DAGVTQSPTHLIKTRGQQVTLRCSPISGHKSVSWYQQVLGQGPQFIFQYYEKEERGRGNFPDRFSARQFPNYSSELNVNALLLGDSALYLCASSLAAGIYGYTFGSGTRLTVV.

The chain links TRBV3-1 (or the pseudogene TRBV3-2) to TRBJ2-1; D is perhaps TRBD1 (6 bases). Trimming removed 0 bases at V and 12 bases at J, with 9 bases between. The CDR3 has 12 residues. Per the germline V gene, CDR1 is LGHDT and CDR2 is YNNKEL (reference sequence). The CDR3 loop is CASSQDRRGQFF. In DNA, the CDR3 is TGTGCCAGCAGCCAAGATCGCAGGGGGCAGTTCTTC.

The chain uses TRBV7-9 and TRBJ2-7; TRBD1 matches at 7 bases. After removal of 3 bases from V and 5 bases from J, the junction contained 10 bases not matched to a gene. The germline gives CDR1 SEHNR, CDR2 FQNEAQ (reference sequence). This CDR3 spans 15 amino acids. As DNA, the CDR3 is TGTGCCAGCAGCTTGGGACAGACCGCCCCCAACGAGCAGTACTTC. It translates to CASSLGQTAPNEQYF.

This chain links TRBV28 with TRBJ1-2, with 7 bases aligning to TRBD1. Unmatched junction bases numbered 0, after V lost 5 bases and J lost 6 bases. The CDR3 is 11 amino acids. Per germline, CDR1 MDHEN and CDR2 SYDVKM. The DNA of the CDR3 is TGTGCCAGCAGTGACAGGGATGGCTACACCTTC. Its translation: CASSDRDGYTF.

This clone was counted a single time. The V gene is TRBV7-2, the J gene TRBJ2-7; possibly TRBD2 for D (7 bases). The V end lost 0 bases, the J end lost 1 base, and 10 bases lay between the germline ends. The CDR3 runs 15 residues. Germline CDR1 reads SGHTA; CDR2 reads FQGNSA. The CDR3 reads CASSLAGGPSYEQYF. In nucleotides, the CDR3 is TGTGCCAGCAGCTTAGCGGGGGGGCCGTCCTACGAGCAGTACTTC.

The chain employs TRBV5-1 and TRBJ1-1; D is uncertain. The V and J ends lost 2 bases and 1 base respectively, with 9 bases between them. CDR1 SGHRS and CDR2 YFSETQ come from the germline V gene. CDR3 length: 14 amino acids. The CDR3 bases are TGCGCCAGCAGCTTCGACAACTGGAACACTGAAGCTTTCTTT. Amino acids: CASSFDNWNTEAFF.

V is TRBV5-1 and J is TRBJ2-5; 10 nucleotides line up with TRBD2. The CDR3 covers 15 residues. CDR1 is SGHRS and CDR2 is YFSETQ in the germline V gene. J was trimmed by 1 base and V by 4 bases; bases with no gene match: 4. The CDR3 coding sequence is TGCGCCAGCAGCACGACTAGCGGGCCCCAAGAGACCCAGTACTTC. It yields the protein CASSTTSGPQETQYF.

The chain employs TRBV30 and TRBJ2-4, with D perhaps matching TRBD2 (5 bases). The CDR3 consists of 17 residues. The germline V gene encodes CDR1 GTSNPN and CDR2 SVGIG (reference sequence). V lost 1 base to trimming and J lost 1 base, with 17 bases between them. CDR3 sequence reads: CAWSELATRHAKNIQYF. The CDR3 region has the DNA TGTGCCTGGAGTGAGCTAGCCACCCGACACGCCAAAAACATTCAGTACTTC.

The chain carries TRBV30 and TRBJ1-2; perhaps TRBD1 as D (5 bases). V lost 0 bases and J 7 bases, leaving 9 bases between the germline ends. CDR1 and CDR2 (germline): GTSNPN, SVGIG (reference sequence). The CDR3 is 12 amino acids. The CDR3 bases are TGTGCCTGGAGTGTACGGGGGGGTGGCTACACCTTC. Amino acids: CAWSVRGGGYTF.

The chain uses TRBV12-3 or TRBV12-4 and TRBJ2-7; weak D call: TRBD2 (5 bases). CDR3 size: 12 residues. V was pared by 5 bases and J by 0 bases, with 5 bases between. The DNA for the CDR3 is TGTGCCAGCAGTCGGGACTCCTACGAGCAGTACTTC. Translating it yields CASSRDSYEQYF.

This clone was detected only a few times. The rearrangement uses TRBV27 and TRBJ2-7, with TRBD2 matching over 8 bases. The CDR3 is made up of 18 amino acids. Trimming removed 3 bases from V and 0 bases from J; junction bases left unmatched: 13. Germline CDR1 reads MNHEY; CDR2 reads SMNVEV (reference sequence). The CDR3 protein is CASSLGRERGWSSYEQYF. Written as DNA, the CDR3 is TGTGCCAGCAGTTTGGGGCGAGAGCGGGGGTGGAGCTCCTACGAGCAGTACTTC.

This sequence joins TRBV4-1 and TRBJ2-7, with 7 nucleotides matching TRBD1. J was trimmed by 2 bases and V by 2 bases; bases with no gene match: 9. This CDR3 spans 16 amino acids. The germline CDR1 and CDR2 sequences are MGHRA and YSYEKL. The CDR3 DNA sequence: TGCGCCAGCAGCCAACAGGGGGAACTGGGGACCTACGAGCAGTACTTC. Translation gives CASSQQGELGTYEQYF.

The chain has TRBV10-2 and TRBJ2-1, with D tentatively TRBD2 (6 bases). The V and J ends lost 2 bases and 4 bases respectively, with 12 bases between them. The CDR3 contains 15 residues. The V gene's germline CDR1 is WSHSY and CDR2 SAAADI. The CDR3 spells CASSEGRGIYNEQFF. The DNA of the CDR3 is TGCGCCAGCAGTGAGGGCCGGGGGATTTACAATGAGCAGTTCTTC.